These 3 T cell receptor beta chains share one sample of origin, sequenced in a study of blood T cells in healthy people across ages. A second PCR, run for roughly 7 to 11 cycles, used a sample-barcoded 5' primer plus a J-beta primer mix. MiXCR was run by TCRdb on the 5' RACE reads, yielding one entry per CDR3 protein. This sample has about 2 million distinct CDR3 sequences, with around half found just once. Sequenced: blood. Receptor source: a woman in her thirties or forties in good health.

The V and J genes are TRBV7-2 and TRBJ2-1; 8 bases align to TRBD2. The length of the CDR3 is 15 residues. With V trimmed by 1 base and J by 4 bases, 3 bases remained unmatched. The germline V gene has CDR1 SGHTA and CDR2 FQGNSA. CDR3 residues: CASSLVSGEYNEQFF. CDR3 DNA: TGTGCCAGCAGCTTAGTTAGCGGGGAATACAATGAGCAGTTCTTC.

This chain connects TRBV4-3 to TRBJ2-5, with D perhaps given as TRBD1 or TRBD2 (5 bases each). The V end lost 4 bases, the J end lost 4 bases, and 13 bases lay between the germline ends. The CDR3 is made up of 14 amino acids. Germline CDR1 is LGHNA and CDR2 is YSLEER. CDR3 amino acids: CASSLSGTGETQYF. CDR3 in DNA: TGCGCCAGCAGCCTTTCCGGGACGGGAGAGACCCAGTACTTC.

The chain employs TRBV7-2 and TRBJ1-2; the D is unclear. This CDR3 has 15 amino acids. The V end was cut by 3 bases, the J end by 8 bases, with 19 bases between. The germline CDR1 and CDR2 sequences are SGHTA and FQGNSA. In DNA form, the CDR3 reads TGTGCCAGCAGCTTGGCAGGACCGGGAAGGAAAGGCTACACCTTC. It specifies CASSLAGPGRKGYTF.